This entry lists 2 T cell receptor beta chains sequenced from one sample in a study of blood T cells in healthy people across ages. Primers used in a second PCR of about 6 to 12 cycles were a sample-barcoded 5' primer and a J-beta primer mix. TCRdb fed the 5' RACE reads into MiXCR, producing one record per CDR3 protein. The table records hundreds of thousands of distinct CDR3 sequences, roughly 50% of them present only once. The sequenced sample was blood. These receptors originate from a woman in her sixties or seventies in good health.

The chain joins TRBV6-6 to TRBJ2-3, with D possibly being TRBD1 (5 bases). Per the germline V gene, CDR1 is MNHNY and CDR2 is SVGAGI (reference sequence). The CDR3 spans 16 residues. Trimming left V 2 bases short and J 0 bases short, with 12 bases between. The CDR3 loop is CASSYGWGPSTDTQYF. The CDR3 DNA sequence: TGTGCCAGCAGTTACGGTTGGGGCCCGAGCACAGATACGCAGTATTTT.

Turning to this clonotype: The junction departs from germline at one end; a sequencing error may be responsible. This chain uses TRBV7-2 with TRBJ1-5; D gene ambiguous. The CDR3 covers 13 residues. The V gene's germline CDR1 is SGHTA and CDR2 FQGNSA. This chain's CDR3 is CANSLYQYQPQHF. The CDR3 DNA is TGTGCCAACAGCTTATATCAGTATCAGCCCCAGCATTTT.